The rows below give T cell receptor beta chains drawn from one sample of a study of blood T cell repertoires in COVID-19. Profiling relied on immunoSEQ multiplex PCR, and the TCRdb table lists in-frame clones only, not all of them. Of about 150,000 clones detected, roughly nine tenths appear once; the ten largest clones hold roughly 12%. The sample was peripheral blood. These receptors all stem from a man between 18 and 35 years old with COVID-19, enrolled during active disease. Each CDR3 is given with its conserved first and last residue. D genes are given only for firm matches.

j_gene | d_gene | v_gene | CDR3aa
TRBJ1-6 | TRBD1 | TRBV27 | CASTATGGNSPLHF
TRBJ2-7 | TRBD1 | TRBV25-1 | CASSERDRFRQYF
TRBJ1-5 | TRBD1 | TRBV5-1 | CASSMGQADQPQHF
TRBJ2-7 | - | TRBV6-2/TRBV6-3 | CASSPSGYEQYF
TRBJ2-1 | TRBD2 | TRBV3-1/TRBV3-2 | CASSRAGASYNEQFF
TRBJ2-7 | - | TRBV7-2 | CASSPNGGGGRSYEQYF
TRBJ2-3 | - | TRBV6-5 | CASSYAGTDTQYF
TRBJ2-1 | TRBD2 | TRBV5-1 | CASRRTSGSFYNEQFF
TRBJ2-1 | - | TRBV5-1 | CASSLAASRSSYNEQFF
TRBJ2-2 | TRBD1 | TRBV12-3/TRBV12-4 | CASSPGGTGELFF
TRBJ2-3 | TRBD1 | TRBV13 | CASSSGQGTDTQYF
TRBJ2-1 | TRBD2 | TRBV2 | CASSGTSAGTYNEQFF
TRBJ2-4 | TRBD2 | TRBV4-3 | CASSQGLGLAKNIQYF
TRBJ2-1 | - | TRBV19 | CASSIDQARHNEQFF